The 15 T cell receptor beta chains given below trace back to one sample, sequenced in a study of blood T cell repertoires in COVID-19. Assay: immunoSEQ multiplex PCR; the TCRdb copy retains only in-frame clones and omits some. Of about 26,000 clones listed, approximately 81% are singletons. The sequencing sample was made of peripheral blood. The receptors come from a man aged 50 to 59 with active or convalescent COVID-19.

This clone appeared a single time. The DNA of the CDR3 is TGTGCCAGCAGCTTAGCCGTTTTACTAGAAGCTTTCTTT. It translates to CASSLAVLLEAFF. V is TRBV11-3 and J is TRBJ1-1, with D uncertain. This CDR3 spans 13 amino acids. Trimming pared 1 base from V and 8 bases from J, leaving 11 bases between. The germline gives CDR1 SGHNT, CDR2 YENEEA.

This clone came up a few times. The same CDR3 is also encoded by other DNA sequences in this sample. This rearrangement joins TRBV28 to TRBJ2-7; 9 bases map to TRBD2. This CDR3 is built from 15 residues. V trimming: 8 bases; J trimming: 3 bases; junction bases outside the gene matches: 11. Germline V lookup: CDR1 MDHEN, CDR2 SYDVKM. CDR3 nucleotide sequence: TGTGCCAGCCGGGGGCGGGGGGGCCGAGGCTACGAGCAGTACTTC. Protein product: CASRGRGGRGYEQYF.

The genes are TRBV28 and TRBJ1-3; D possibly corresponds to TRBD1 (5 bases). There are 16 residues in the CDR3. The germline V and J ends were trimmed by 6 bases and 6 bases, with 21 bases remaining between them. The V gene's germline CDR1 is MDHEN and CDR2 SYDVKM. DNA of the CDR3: TGTGCCAGCAGCCCACGGTTGGTCAGGGTCCTAAACACCATATATTTT. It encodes CASSPRLVRVLNTIYF.

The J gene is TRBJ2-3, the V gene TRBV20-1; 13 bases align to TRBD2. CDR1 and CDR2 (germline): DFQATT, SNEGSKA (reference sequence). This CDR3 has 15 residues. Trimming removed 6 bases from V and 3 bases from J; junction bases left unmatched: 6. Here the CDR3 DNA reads TGCAGTGCGAGTACTAGCGGGGGGGTTACAGATACGCAGTATTTT. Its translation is CSASTSGGVTDTQYF.

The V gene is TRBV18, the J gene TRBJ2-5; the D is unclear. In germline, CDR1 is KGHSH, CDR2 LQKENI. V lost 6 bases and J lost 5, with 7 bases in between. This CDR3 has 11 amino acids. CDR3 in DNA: TGTGCCAGCTCCTCCAGGGAGACCCAGTACTTC. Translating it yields CASSSRETQYF.

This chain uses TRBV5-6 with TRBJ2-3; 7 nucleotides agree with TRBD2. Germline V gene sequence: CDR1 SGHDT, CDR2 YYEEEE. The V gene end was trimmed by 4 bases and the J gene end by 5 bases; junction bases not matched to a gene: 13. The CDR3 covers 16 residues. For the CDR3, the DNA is TGTGCCAGCAGCCAGTTTATCAGCGGGGTAGGAGATACGCAGTATTTT. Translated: CASSQFISGVGDTQYF.

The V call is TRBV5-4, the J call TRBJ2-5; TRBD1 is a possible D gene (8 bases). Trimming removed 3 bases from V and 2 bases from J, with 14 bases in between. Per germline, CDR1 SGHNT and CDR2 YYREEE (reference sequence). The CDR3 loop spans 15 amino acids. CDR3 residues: CASSSAQGGQETQYF. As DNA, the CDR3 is TGTGCCAGCAGCTCCGCACAGGGGGGGCAAGAGACCCAGTACTTC.

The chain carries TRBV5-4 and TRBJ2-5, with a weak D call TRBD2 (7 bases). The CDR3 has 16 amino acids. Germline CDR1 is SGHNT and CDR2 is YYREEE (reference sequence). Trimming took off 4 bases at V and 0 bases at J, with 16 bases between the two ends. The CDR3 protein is CASSQGGGGDQETQYF. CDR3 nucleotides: TGTGCCAGCAGCCAGGGAGGCGGGGGCGACCAAGAGACCCAGTACTTC.

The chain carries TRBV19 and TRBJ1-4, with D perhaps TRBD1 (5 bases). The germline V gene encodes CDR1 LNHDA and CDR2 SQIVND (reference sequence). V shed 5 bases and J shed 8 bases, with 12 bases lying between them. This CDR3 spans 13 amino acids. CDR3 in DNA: TGTGCCAGTAGTTGGCAGGGTAGGGAAAAACTGTTTTTT. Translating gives CASSWQGREKLFF.

The CDR3 reads CASSPPRAGGETQYF. CDR3 DNA: TGCGCCAGCAGCCCCCCCCGAGCGGGAGGGGAGACCCAGTACTTC. The chain uses TRBV4-1 and TRBJ2-5; the match to TRBD2 covers 10 bases. V shed 4 bases, J shed 5 bases, and the junction held 7 bases outside the gene matches. Germline CDR1 and CDR2: MGHRA and YSYEKL. CDR3 size: 15 residues.

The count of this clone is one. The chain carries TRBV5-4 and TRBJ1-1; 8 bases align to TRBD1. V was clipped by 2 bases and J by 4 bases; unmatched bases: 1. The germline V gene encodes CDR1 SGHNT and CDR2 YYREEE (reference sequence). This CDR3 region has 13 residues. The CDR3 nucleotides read TGTGCCAGCAGCTTTACAGGGGGCACTGAAGCTTTCTTT. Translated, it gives CASSFTGGTEAFF. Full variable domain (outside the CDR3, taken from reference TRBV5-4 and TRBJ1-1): ETGVTQSPTHLIKTRGQQVTLRCSSQSGHNTVSWYQQALGQGPQFIFQYYREEENGRGNFPPRFSGLQFPNYSSELNVNALELDDSALYLCASSFTGGTEAFFGQGTRLTVV.

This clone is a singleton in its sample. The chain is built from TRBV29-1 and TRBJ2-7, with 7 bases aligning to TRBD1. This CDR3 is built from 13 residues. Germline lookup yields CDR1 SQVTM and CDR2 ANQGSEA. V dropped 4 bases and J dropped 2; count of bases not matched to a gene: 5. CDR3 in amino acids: CSVVPGTAYEQYF. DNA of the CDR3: TGCAGCGTTGTGCCCGGGACAGCCTACGAGCAGTACTTC.

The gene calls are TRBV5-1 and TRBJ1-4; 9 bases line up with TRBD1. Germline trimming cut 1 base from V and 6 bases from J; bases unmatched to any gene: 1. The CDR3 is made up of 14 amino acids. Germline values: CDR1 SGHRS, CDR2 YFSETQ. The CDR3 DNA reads TGCGCCAGCAGCTTGACAGGGGGCGATGAAAAACTGTTTTTT. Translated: CASSLTGGDEKLFF.

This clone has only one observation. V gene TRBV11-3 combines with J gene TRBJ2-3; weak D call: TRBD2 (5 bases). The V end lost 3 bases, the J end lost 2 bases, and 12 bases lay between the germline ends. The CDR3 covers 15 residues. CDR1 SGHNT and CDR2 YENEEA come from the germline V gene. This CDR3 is CASSFGNSFTDTQYF. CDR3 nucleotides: TGTGCCAGCAGCTTCGGGAACAGCTTCACAGATACGCAGTATTTT.

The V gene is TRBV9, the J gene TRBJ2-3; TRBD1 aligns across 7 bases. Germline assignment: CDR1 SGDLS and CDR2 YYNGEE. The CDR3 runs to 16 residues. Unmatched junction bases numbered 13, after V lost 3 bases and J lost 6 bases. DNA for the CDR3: TGTGCCAGCAGCGCCGAGGGGACAGTTCCCCTTGATACGCAGTATTTT. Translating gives CASSAEGTVPLDTQYF.